The 24 T cell receptor beta chains reported below all come from one sample, sequenced in a study of T cells in Graves' hyperthyroidism and ophthalmopathy. Authors of the study amplified TCR beta CDR3 regions from RNA transcripts. The HTBI set primed first-round TCR CDR3 RT-PCR. TCRdb reprocessed the multiplex PCR reads via MiXCR and lists one record per CDR3 protein. The sample holds 270,000 or so distinct CDR3 sequences; less than 30% are singletons and the top ten take approximately 25%. Sequences were obtained from blood. The receptors were gathered from a man aged 40-49 years with Graves' hyperthyroidism that later progressed to Graves' ophthalmopathy.

The genes are TRBV12-3 or TRBV12-4 and TRBJ1-5; D remains ambiguous. The CDR3 sequence is 14 residues long. Trimming removed 5 bases from V and 1 base from J, with 9 bases in between. The CDR3 bases are TGTGCCAGCAGTGTCTCCATAAGCAATCAGCCCCAGCATTTT. It codes for CASSVSISNQPQHF.

This chain uses TRBV20-1 with TRBJ2-7, with D unresolved. V was clipped by 3 bases and J by 4 bases, with 10 bases between them. Germline loops: CDR1 DFQATT, CDR2 SNEGSKA (reference sequence). This CDR3 spans 12 amino acids. CDR3 sequence reads: CSARYQNYEQYF. The CDR3, as DNA: TGCAGTGCTAGGTATCAGAATTACGAGCAGTACTTC.

This clonotype occurred many times. The V and J genes are TRBV20-1 and TRBJ1-2; possible D gene TRBD1, 5 bases. The germline CDR1 and CDR2 sequences are DFQATT and SNEGSKA (reference sequence). This CDR3 has 13 amino acids. Trimming cost V 3 bases and J 4 bases, with 12 bases left between them. This CDR3 reads CSASYSGIYGYTF. The CDR3 nucleotides read TGCAGTGCTAGCTATTCAGGGATCTATGGCTACACCTTC.

The chain is built from TRBV6-1 and TRBJ1-1; TRBD1 might be the D (5 bases). Trimming removed 6 bases at V and 2 bases at J, with 19 bases between. Germline V lookup: CDR1 MNHNS, CDR2 SASEGT. The CDR3 is made up of 16 amino acids. The CDR3 region is CASRTRAGHENTEAFF. The CDR3 DNA follows: TGTGCCAGCAGGACACGGGCAGGGCACGAAAACACTGAAGCTTTCTTT.

This clonotype occurred many times. V is TRBV14 and J is TRBJ1-1; D uncertain. V was trimmed by 1 base and J by 6 bases, leaving 12 bases between them. There are 14 residues in the CDR3. CDR1 and CDR2 (germline): SGHDN, FVKESK. The CDR3 DNA reads TGTGCCAGCAGCCAAGCAGGTGGATACGCTGAAGCTTTCTTT. It encodes CASSQAGGYAEAFF.

This clonotype was seen repeatedly, ten times or more. Sequence at one end of the junction differs from germline and may be a read error. The chain is built from TRBV2 and TRBJ1-4; D might be TRBD1 (5 bases). Germline CDR1 reads SNHLY; CDR2 reads FYNNEI. The CDR3 covers 14 residues. The chain's CDR3 is CACSGGGADEKLFF. CDR3 sequence (DNA): TGTGCCTGCAGCGGGGGGGGTGCAGATGAAAAACTGTTTTTT.

This clonotype was observed many times. The J gene is TRBJ2-5, the V gene TRBV12-3 or TRBV12-4, with D possibly being TRBD1 (5 bases). The CDR3 is 15 residues long. V lost 0 bases to trimming and J lost 0 bases, with 8 bases between them. Written as DNA, the CDR3 is TGTGCCAGCAGTTTAGCGCAGGGAAACCAAGAGACCCAGTACTTC. Residues: CASSLAQGNQETQYF.

This rearrangement joins TRBV11-2 to TRBJ2-5; possible D gene TRBD2, 6 bases. The ends were cut back, 3 bases at V and 5 bases at J, with 19 bases in the middle. Germline lookup yields CDR1 SGHAT and CDR2 FQNNGV. The CDR3 totals 16 residues. The CDR3: CASSFPRAGRRETQYF. CDR3 DNA: TGTGCCAGCAGCTTCCCCCGGGCGGGAAGGCGGGAGACCCAGTACTTC.

The table lists this clonotype with many counts. The chain carries TRBV15 and TRBJ2-7; 9 positions agree with TRBD1. The germline gives CDR1 LNHNV, CDR2 YYDKDF (reference sequence). CDR3 length: 17 residues. The V segment lost 1 base and the J segment 2 bases; nucleotides outside the gene matches: 9. CDR3 bases: TGTGCCACCAGCAGAGGCTTCCAGACAGGGGGGCCCTACGAGCAGTACTTC. It codes for CATSRGFQTGGPYEQYF.

This clonotype was counted ten times or more. The V gene is TRBV3-1, the J gene TRBJ2-7; TRBD1 might be the D (5 bases). Germline CDR1 reads LGHDT; CDR2 reads YNNKEL (reference sequence). The CDR3 sequence is 15 residues long. Trimming cost V 1 base and J 0 bases, with 10 bases left between them. The CDR3 protein is CASSQVQGSSYEQYF. In nucleotides, the CDR3 is TGTGCCAGCAGCCAAGTTCAGGGAAGCTCCTACGAGCAGTACTTC.

This clonotype was seen many times. The genes are TRBV28 and TRBJ2-3; unclear D gene. The V and J ends lost 5 bases and 5 bases respectively, with 8 bases between them. Germline CDR1 reads MDHEN; CDR2 reads SYDVKM. The CDR3 runs to 12 residues. CDR3 residues: CASSKGRDTQYF. The DNA of the CDR3 is TGTGCCAGCAGTAAGGGTAGAGATACGCAGTATTTT.

The CDR3: CASSLEGQGAFEQYF. The CDR3 nucleotides are TGTGCCAGCAGCTTAGAGGGACAGGGGGCTTTCGAGCAGTACTTC. This chain uses TRBV11-2 with TRBJ2-7, with 12 bases aligning to TRBD1. CDR3 length: 15 amino acids. Germline V gene lookup returns CDR1 SGHAT and CDR2 FQNNGV. The trim removed 0 bases at V and 6 bases at J, leaving 3 bases unmatched.

This clonotype was counted only a few times. The V call is TRBV6-5, the J call TRBJ2-5; 8 bases match TRBD1. This CDR3 has 13 amino acids. J lost 6 bases, V lost 3 bases, and 3 bases had no gene match. Germline CDR1 reads MNHEY; CDR2 reads SVGAGI. The CDR3 loop is CASSYTGGKTQYF. The CDR3 DNA sequence: TGTGCCAGCAGTTATACAGGGGGGAAGACCCAGTACTTC.

This clonotype was counted many times. The chain recombines TRBV12-3 or TRBV12-4 with TRBJ2-2; D remains ambiguous. V dropped 6 bases and J dropped 0 bases, with 11 bases sitting between them. There are 15 residues in the CDR3. The CDR3 region has the DNA TGTGCCAGCAGAGACCGGGCGGCGAACACCGGGGAGCTGTTTTTT. Translating gives CASRDRAANTGELFF.

This clonotype was seen many times. The chain carries TRBV6-5 and TRBJ1-1; D unclear. Germline CDR1 and CDR2: MNHEY and SVGAGI. This CDR3 is built from 13 residues. V was trimmed by 4 bases and J by 4 bases, leaving 10 bases between them. CDR3 in amino acids: CASSLRESTEAFF. DNA for the CDR3: TGTGCCAGCAGTTTACGGGAGAGCACTGAAGCTTTCTTT.

This clonotype was detected ten times or more. This chain links TRBV4-1 with TRBJ1-2, with a weak D call TRBD1 (5 bases). CDR1 is MGHRA and CDR2 is YSYEKL in the germline V gene. The CDR3 sequence is 15 residues long. Trimming pared 5 bases from V and 0 bases from J, leaving 13 bases between. The CDR3 loop is CASSSGTAANYGYTF. CDR3 bases: TGCGCCAGCAGCTCCGGGACGGCAGCTAACTATGGCTACACCTTC.

There are many counts of this clonotype. This chain joins TRBV30 and TRBJ1-3; D gene uncertain. Trimming cost V 7 bases and J 3 bases, with 13 bases left between them. Germline V CDR1 and CDR2: GTSNPN, SVGIG (reference sequence). This CDR3 comprises 13 residues. The CDR3 nucleotides are TGTGCCTCCAGACACCCTGTTGGAAACACCATATATTTT. It translates to CASRHPVGNTIYF.

This clonotype was picked up many times. The chain employs TRBV7-8 and TRBJ2-5, with D unresolved. The V end was cut by 3 bases, the J end by 2 bases, with 7 bases between. Germline V gene data show CDR1 as SGHVS and CDR2 as FQNEAQ. This CDR3 has 13 amino acids. The CDR3 reads CASSFNIQETQYF. DNA for the CDR3: TGTGCCAGCAGCTTCAATATTCAAGAGACCCAGTACTTC.

Ten or more counts support this clonotype. Written as DNA, the CDR3 is TGTGCCAGCAGCGTAGGGGCCAGGGACTCCTACGAGCAGTACTTC. Its translation is CASSVGARDSYEQYF. The J gene is TRBJ2-7, the V gene TRBV9; TRBD1 might be the D (5 bases). Germline V gives CDR1 SGDLS, CDR2 YYNGEE. The V gene lost 0 bases and the J gene lost 0 bases, with 10 bases spanning the gap. The CDR3 consists of 15 residues.

This clonotype was counted many times. The rearrangement joins TRBV6-5 to TRBJ1-1; tentatively, D is TRBD1 (5 bases). V dropped 2 bases and J dropped 6 bases, with 13 bases sitting between them. Germline values: CDR1 MNHEY, CDR2 SVGAGI. This CDR3 spans 14 amino acids. The CDR3 DNA reads TGTGCCAGCAGTTACGGGACTCTGAAGGCTGAAGCTTTCTTT. Amino acids: CASSYGTLKAEAFF.

The table lists this clonotype with a count of one. J is TRBJ2-5 and V is TRBV28, with D possibly being TRBD1 (6 bases). The germline V and J ends were trimmed by 2 bases and 0 bases, with 10 bases remaining between them. The germline gives CDR1 MDHEN, CDR2 SYDVKM. CDR3 size: 15 residues. DNA of the CDR3: TGTGCCAGCAGTTTAGGGACAAAGTACCAAGAGACCCAGTACTTC. This translates into CASSLGTKYQETQYF.

This clonotype has only one observation. The J gene is TRBJ1-5, the V gene TRBV6-5; tentatively, D is TRBD1 (6 bases). Trimming pared 2 bases from V and 0 bases from J, leaving 11 bases between. CDR3 length: 16 residues. The germline V gene has CDR1 MNHEY and CDR2 SVGAGI. DNA of the CDR3: TGTGCCAGCAGTTACGCGACAGGCCATAGCAATCAGCCCCAGCATTTT. Translating gives CASSYATGHSNQPQHF.

This chain links TRBV7-6 with TRBJ1-1; D not resolved. Deletions cut 2 bases from V and 3 bases from J, with 16 bases between. This CDR3 contains 16 residues. Germline-derived CDR1 and CDR2 are SGHVS and FNYEAQ. This CDR3 reads CASSLSPSGKDTEAFF. The CDR3 nucleotides read TGTGCCAGCAGCTTAAGCCCCTCGGGCAAGGACACTGAAGCTTTCTTT.

This clonotype occurred many times. The V call is TRBV19, the J call TRBJ2-6; TRBD1 agrees at 9 bases. J was trimmed by 1 base and V by 7 bases; bases with no gene match: 5. Looked up from germline, CDR1 is LNHDA and CDR2 is SQIVND (reference sequence). This CDR3 region has 16 residues. The CDR3 region is CASKDRGISGANVLTF. The CDR3 coding sequence is TGTGCCAGTAAAGACAGGGGGATTTCTGGGGCCAACGTCCTGACTTTC.